The rows below give T cell receptor beta chains drawn from one sample of a study of blood T cell repertoires in COVID-19. Only in-frame clones appear in the TCRdb table, and some are missing; sequencing was by immunoSEQ multiplex PCR. This table holds around 130,000 clones, around 86% found once. The source material was PBMCs or T cells enriched from blood (not recorded which). These receptors all come from a man aged 25 to 40 who had recovered from COVID-19. Each CDR3 is given with its conserved first and last residue. The D gene is left open where the match is weak. For some rows the clone size is stated as once, few or many, or as a class when expanded; others skip it.

TRBJ1-1 TRBV11-2 TRBD1 . CASRVTGGTEAFF TGTGCCAGCAGAGTTACAGGGGGGACTGAAGCTTTCTTT
TRBJ1-1 TRBV19 . . CASRISNTEAFF TGTGCCAGTAGAATTAGTAACACTGAAGCTTTCTTT
TRBJ2-5 TRBV19 TRBD1 once CASGDRGRETQYF TGTGCCAGCGGGGACAGGGGGAGGGAGACCCAGTACTTC
TRBJ1-2 TRBV2 TRBD1 . CASRDEGTGVGGYTF TGTGCCAGCAGGGACGAGGGGACAGGGGTTGGCGGCTACACCTTC
TRBJ2-1 TRBV12-5 TRBD1 . CASGLAIDRGAYNEQFF TGTGCTAGTGGTTTGGCAATCGACAGGGGGGCCTACAATGAGCAGTTCTTC
TRBJ1-3 TRBV19 . . CASLDRSSGNTIYF TGTGCCAGCCTAGACAGAAGCTCTGGAAACACCATATATTTT
TRBJ2-3 TRBV27 . once CASSSDSTDTQYF TGTGCCAGCAGTTCAGACTCCACAGATACGCAGTATTTT
TRBJ2-1 TRBV5-4 TRBD1 . CASSRSPAGGDEQFF TGTGCCAGCAGCCGCTCCCCGGCAGGGGGTGATGAGCAGTTCTTC
TRBJ1-2 TRBV5-1 . . CASRQGRDGYTF TGCGCCAGCAGGCAGGGAAGAGATGGCTACACCTTC
TRBJ2-1 TRBV27 TRBD1 . CASSFWGQVDNEQFF TGTGCCAGCAGTTTTTGGGGACAGGTGGACAATGAGCAGTTCTTC
TRBJ2-1 TRBV10-3 TRBD1 . CAIREGQGLTFNEQFF TGTGCCATCAGGGAGGGACAGGGGTTAACCTTCAATGAGCAGTTCTTC
TRBJ2-5 TRBV29-1 . many CSGTKETQYF TGCAGCGGAACTAAAGAGACCCAGTACTTC
TRBJ2-2 TRBV2 TRBD1 few CASRGDRGNTGELFF TGTGCCAGCAGGGGGGACAGGGGCAACACCGGGGAGCTGTTTTTT
TRBJ2-1 TRBV6-1 TRBD2 . CASSEQVGTSGIEQFF TGTGCCAGCAGTGAACAGGTGGGGACTAGCGGGATTGAGCAGTTCTTC
TRBJ1-2 TRBV6-5 . . CASRTEVYGYTF TGTGCCAGCCGGACAGAAGTTTATGGCTACACCTTC
TRBJ1-4 TRBV6-5 . . CASSYSQARVNEKLFF TGTGCCAGCAGTTACTCGCAGGCCAGAGTAAATGAAAAACTGTTTTTT
TRBJ2-3 TRBV11-3 TRBD2 . CASSSGLAGGPDTQYF TGTGCCAGCAGCTCAGGACTAGCGGGGGGGCCAGATACGCAGTATTTT
TRBJ2-2 TRBV19 TRBD2 . CATKRSLAGVTGELFF TGTGCCACCAAGCGGTCACTAGCGGGGGTCACCGGGGAGCTGTTTTTT
TRBJ2-7 TRBV3-1/TRBV3-2 TRBD2 . CASSQGTSGRSEQYF TGTGCCAGCAGCCAGGGGACTAGCGGGAGATCCGAGCAGTACTTC
TRBJ2-5 TRBV6-2/TRBV6-3 TRBD2 . CASSYGFAGGKETQYF TGTGCCAGCAGTTATGGTTTTGCGGGAGGTAAAGAGACCCAGTACTTC
TRBJ1-6 TRBV2 . . CATTGEENSPLHF TGTGCCACCACCGGAGAAGAAAATTCACCCCTCCACTTT
TRBJ1-5 TRBV11-2 . . CASSLAGYGNQPQHF TGTGCCAGCAGCTTAGCAGGGTATGGCAATCAGCCCCAGCATTTT
TRBJ1-4 TRBV7-9 . . CASSLQGEKLFF TGTGCCAGCAGCTTACAGGGGGAAAAACTGTTTTTT